This T cell receptor (beta chain) appears in the sequencing data of a study of response to subunit inactivated influenza vaccine. Germline V lookup: CDR1 MGHDK, CDR2 SYGVNS. The CDR3 extends over 16 amino acids. V gave up 3 bases and J gave up 0 bases, with 13 bases separating them. TCRdb re-derived calls from the RT-PCR reads in MiXCR, one entry per CDR3 protein. The data show about 170,000 distinct CDR3 sequences, more than 10% seen once. These data were also reused for a study on T cells expressing NK-cell markers. From that paper: Synthesis of TCR beta cDNA relied on 5'RACE template switching carrying UMIs. The TCR beta repertoires were obtained from sorted CD3+CD56+NKG2C+, CD3+CD56+NKG2C- and CD3+CD56-NKG2C+ T cells. Among the experiments, several used an anti-gamma-delta TCR antibody to restrict sorting to alpha-beta TCR T cells.

The genes are TRBV25-1 and TRBJ2-3; D may correspond to TRBD1 or TRBD2 (5 bases each). The receptor was isolated from a man aged 50 or older who received an inactivated influenza vaccine. This specimen was CD8+ T cells sorted from PBMCs, taken 11 to 12 days after vaccination. CDR3 bases: TGTGCCAGCAGTGAGATTTTTCGGGACAGCACAGATACGCAGTATTTT. As protein: CASSEIFRDSTDTQYF.